This entry lists 11 T cell receptor beta chains sequenced from one sample in a study of OX40 agonist ivuxolimab in advanced cancers. The repertoire was sequenced with immunoSEQ multiplex PCR; TCRdb's copy has only in-frame clones and lacks some. The sample lists approximately 18,000 clones; roughly 80% were seen once. This material consisted of CD4+ or CD8+ T cells sorted from blood, taken in a trial of the OX40 agonist ivuxolimab. The origin of the receptors is an adult with an advanced solid tumor such as melanoma, head and neck, liver or kidney cancer.

The chain couples TRBV19 to TRBJ2-7; the match to TRBD2 covers 7 bases. Trimming at V came to 4 bases and at J to 3 bases, leaving 3 bases not matched to a gene. CDR1 is LNHDA, CDR2 SQIVND, per germline (reference sequence). The CDR3 sequence is 13 residues long. The CDR3 DNA reads TGTGCCAGTAGTAGTATAGCGGGCTACGAGCAGTACTTC. This gives the protein CASSSIAGYEQYF.

This clone was counted a few times. V usage is TRBV15 and J usage is TRBJ1-1; D is possibly TRBD1 (5 bases). The CDR3 has 12 residues. The germline V gene has CDR1 LNHNV and CDR2 YYDKDF (reference sequence). The germline V and J ends were trimmed by 5 bases and 8 bases, with 12 bases remaining between them. The CDR3 coding sequence is TGTGCCACCAGCGAGGACGGGGCAGAAGCTTTCTTT. Its translation: CATSEDGAEAFF.

This chain uses TRBV28 with TRBJ2-3; 12 bases are a match to TRBD2. V dropped 3 bases and J dropped 0; count of bases not matched to a gene: 1. CDR3 size: 16 residues. CDR1 is MDHEN and CDR2 is SYDVKM in the germline V gene. The CDR3 here is CASSFLAGGSTDTQYF. The CDR3 DNA reads as TGTGCCAGCAGTTTCCTAGCGGGGGGGAGCACAGATACGCAGTATTTT.

The V call is TRBV7-8, the J call TRBJ1-2, with 7 bases that match TRBD1. Trimming took 3 bases from V and 8 from J; bases not matched to a gene: 12. The CDR3 length is 15 residues. Germline CDR1 is SGHVS and CDR2 is FQNEAQ. The CDR3 DNA sequence: TGTGCCAGCAGCTTCCCTTGGACAGGAGGGGAAGGCTACACCTTC. Translating it yields CASSFPWTGGEGYTF.

V and J are TRBV7-6 and TRBJ1-4, with a tentative D call TRBD1 (6 bases). Trimming shortened V by 5 bases and J by 0 bases, and 13 bases separated the two germline ends. CDR3 length: 16 amino acids. Germline V gene lookup returns CDR1 SGHVS and CDR2 FNYEAQ. The CDR3 DNA reads as TGTGCCAGCAGCCAGCCACCAGGGGCAACTAATGAAAAACTGTTTTTT. It specifies CASSQPPGATNEKLFF.

V gene TRBV5-4 combines with J gene TRBJ1-2; D gene uncertain. Trimming cost V 0 bases and J 6 bases, with 6 bases left between them. Looked up from germline, CDR1 is SGHNT and CDR2 is YYREEE (reference sequence). This CDR3 has 12 residues. The CDR3 DNA reads as TGTGCCAGCAGCTTGGGACCAGATGGCTACACCTTC. Protein: CASSLGPDGYTF.

The V gene is TRBV25-1, the J gene TRBJ2-5, with TRBD1 matching 12 bases. The V segment lost 4 bases and the J segment 2 bases; nucleotides outside the gene matches: 8. Germline CDR1 is MGHDK and CDR2 is SYGVNS. This CDR3 spans 17 amino acids. CDR3 DNA: TGTGCCAGCAGTGGCGGGACAGGGGGCGCGGGGCAAGAGACCCAGTACTTC. Amino acid sequence: CASSGGTGGAGQETQYF.

There are a few counts of this clone. The V call is TRBV4-2, the J call TRBJ1-5; TRBD1 aligns across 12 bases. After removal of 2 bases from V and 6 bases from J, the junction contained 8 bases not matched to a gene. The CDR3 loop spans 17 amino acids. Germline CDR1 reads LGHNA; CDR2 reads YNFKEQ. CDR3 coding DNA: TGTGCCAGCAGCCAAACTTCCGGGACAGGGGGCAGTCAGCCCCAGCATTTT. Its translation: CASSQTSGTGGSQPQHF.

The CDR3 loop reads CASSRHREVCDMGGEENGYTF. The CDR3 DNA reads TGCGCCAGCAGTCGGCACAGGGAGGTCTGTGATATGGGCGGGGAAGAAAATGGCTACACCTTC. The rearrangement joins TRBV10-1 to TRBJ1-2; TRBD1 is a possible D gene (6 bases). This CDR3 is built from 21 residues. Per the germline V gene, CDR1 is WNHNN and CDR2 is SYGVQD (reference sequence). V lost 5 bases to trimming and J lost 6 bases, with 37 bases between them.

The chain combines TRBV6-5 with TRBJ1-2; possible D gene TRBD1, 5 bases. The CDR3 covers 15 residues. From germline, CDR1 is MNHEY and CDR2 SVGAGI. V gave up 5 bases and J gave up 5 bases, with 18 bases separating them. In DNA form, the CDR3 reads TGTGCCAGCAGTATCAGTCCTCCAGGGTTGTATGGCTACACCTTC. This translates into CASSISPPGLYGYTF.

This clone was seen more than once but under ten times. The chain couples TRBV6-1 to TRBJ1-6; maybe TRBD1 (6 bases). V was cut by 6 bases and J by 8 bases, with 17 bases left in between. CDR1 MNHNS and CDR2 SASEGT come from the germline V gene. CDR3 length: 15 amino acids. CDR3 DNA sequence: TGTGCCAGCAGCGAGGGGGGAGTCCTCTATTCACCCCTCCACTTT. Translating gives CASSEGGVLYSPLHF.